These 10 T cell receptor beta chains were sequenced from one sample in a study of cytomegalovirus exposure and HLA in healthy donors (dated by TCRdb to 2016 to 2017). Library construction relied on the immunoSEQ multiplex PCR assay. A mixture of 60 forward primers for TCR Vbeta segments and 13 reverse primers for TCR Jbeta segments was used in the multiplex PCR. What TCRdb holds here is the immuneACCESS table cut down to in-frame rearrangements. Part of the clones is not present; checked against another copy, under half of the missing clones reflect an unresolved V gene, and the others are unexplained. For this sample the table gives some 150,000 clones, of which roughly 80% were detected only once. The biggest ten clones account for roughly 8% of the sample. Sequenced input: PBMCs. All receptors derive from a woman in her forties or fifties in good health and CMV-seropositive.

The chain recombines TRBV5-1 with TRBJ2-1; TRBD2 matches at 15 bases. Germline V gene lookup returns CDR1 SGHRS and CDR2 YFSETQ. The CDR3 sequence is 17 residues long. The ends lost 0 bases at V and 4 bases at J; junction bases unmatched: 2. The CDR3 reads CASSLGTSGRGYNEQFF. DNA for the CDR3: TGCGCCAGCAGCTTGGGGACTAGCGGGAGGGGATACAATGAGCAGTTCTTC.

The chain couples TRBV9 to TRBJ2-7, with TRBD1 as a possible D gene (5 bases). In germline, CDR1 is SGDLS, CDR2 YYNGEE. CDR3 length: 15 amino acids. V was cut by 4 bases and J by 5 bases, with 19 bases left in between. The CDR3 DNA reads TGTGCCAGCAGCCCCCGGGTTTCAGGGTTTAACGAGCAGTACTTC. Protein: CASSPRVSGFNEQYF.

V usage is TRBV11-2 and J usage is TRBJ1-1, with unresolved D. Trimming removed 0 bases from V and 8 bases from J, with 7 bases in between. This CDR3 has 12 amino acids. Looked up from germline, CDR1 is SGHAT and CDR2 is FQNNGV. The CDR3, as DNA: TGTGCCAGCAGCTTAGAGGGCATCGAAGCTTTCTTT. It specifies CASSLEGIEAFF.

J is TRBJ1-1 and V is TRBV30, with TRBD1 identical over 7 bases. J lost 7 bases, V lost 7 bases, and 12 bases had no gene match. Germline CDR1 and CDR2: GTSNPN and SVGIG (reference sequence). The CDR3 totals 13 residues. The CDR3 reads CALQGRRPGEAFF. In DNA, the CDR3 is TGTGCCTTACAGGGGAGGCGCCCCGGTGAAGCTTTCTTT.

V is TRBV11-2 and J is TRBJ2-5, with a tentative D call TRBD1 (6 bases). This CDR3 comprises 11 residues. Germline CDR1 is SGHAT and CDR2 is FQNNGV. Trimming took off 8 bases at V and 5 bases at J, with 9 bases between the two ends. In DNA form, the CDR3 reads TGTGCCAGCTCGAGGGGGGAGACCCAGTACTTC. This sequence encodes CASSRGETQYF.

The chain employs TRBV10-2 and TRBJ2-5, with D perhaps matching TRBD1 (6 bases). Germline V gene lookup returns CDR1 WSHSY and CDR2 SAAADI. This CDR3 has 13 residues. The V gene lost 10 bases and the J gene lost 2 bases, with 14 bases spanning the gap. CDR3 amino acids: CATQGTFQETQYF. The DNA of the CDR3 is TGCGCCACCCAAGGGACATTTCAAGAGACCCAGTACTTC.

The chain combines TRBV10-3 with TRBJ2-5, with D possibly being TRBD1 (6 bases). CDR1 is ENHRY, CDR2 SYGVKD, per germline. Trimming left V 9 bases short and J 2 bases short, with 10 bases between. This CDR3 region has 12 residues. The CDR3 protein is CAIGGQQETQYF. The CDR3, as DNA: TGTGCCATTGGAGGACAGCAAGAGACCCAGTACTTC.

The CDR3 nucleotides are TGTGCCAGCAGTGCCTTCGGGGGAGATACGCAGTATTTT. It encodes CASSAFGGDTQYF. The genes are TRBV28 and TRBJ2-3, with a weak D call TRBD2 (6 bases). V dropped 5 bases and J dropped 5 bases, with 11 bases sitting between them. Germline loops: CDR1 MDHEN, CDR2 SYDVKM. This CDR3 region has 13 residues.

The chain combines TRBV30 with TRBJ1-4; D gene uncertain. CDR3 length: 14 amino acids. The germline V gene has CDR1 GTSNPN and CDR2 SVGIG (reference sequence). V lost 0 bases to trimming and J lost 5 bases, with 10 bases between them. The DNA of the CDR3 is TGTGCCTGGAGTGTAGGTGGAGGGAATGAAAAACTGTTTTTT. Amino acid sequence: CAWSVGGGNEKLFF. Filled out from reference TRBV30 and TRBJ1-4, the complete variable domain reads SQTIHQWPATLVQPVGSPLSLECTVEGTSNPNLYWYRQAAGRGLQLLFYSVGIGQISSEVPQNLSASRPQDRQFILSSKKLLLSDSGFYLCAWSVGGGNEKLFFGSGTQLSVL.

The V call is TRBV13, the J call TRBJ1-1, with D unclear. Germline CDR1 and CDR2: PRHDT and FYEKMQ (reference sequence). Trimming shortened V by 3 bases and J by 7 bases, and 9 bases separated the two germline ends. There are 12 residues in the CDR3. CDR3 sequence reads: CASSLRGSEAFF. The CDR3 DNA is TGTGCCAGCAGCTTGAGAGGCAGTGAAGCTTTCTTT.